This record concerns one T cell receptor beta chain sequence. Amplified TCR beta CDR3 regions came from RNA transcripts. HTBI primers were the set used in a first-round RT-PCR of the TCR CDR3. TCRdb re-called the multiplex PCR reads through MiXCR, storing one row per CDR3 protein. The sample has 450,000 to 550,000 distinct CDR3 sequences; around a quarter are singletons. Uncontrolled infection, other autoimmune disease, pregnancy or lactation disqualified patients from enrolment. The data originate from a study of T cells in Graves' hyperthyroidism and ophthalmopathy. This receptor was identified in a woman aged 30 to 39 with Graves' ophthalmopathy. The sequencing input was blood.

The CDR3 protein is CASSPGVAGAEQYF. The CDR3 DNA follows: TGTGCCAGCAGCCCCGGTGTGGCGGGTGCCGAGCAGTACTTC. This chain joins TRBV9 and TRBJ2-7; weak D call: TRBD2 (5 bases). V lost 4 bases, J lost 6 bases, and 17 bases lay in between. Germline CDR1 is SGDLS and CDR2 is YYNGEE. This CDR3 has 14 amino acids.